The following is a TCR beta chain sequence with its context. The data stem from a study of regulatory T cells in long-lasting Graves disease. The CDR3 has 12 residues. Germline V gene lookup returns CDR1 DFQATT and CDR2 SNEGSKA (reference sequence). Time point given: newly diagnosed GD, antithyroid drugs for less than 3 months. PBMC RNA was the source of the TCR library. Arm-PCR of CDR3 regions and iRepertoire HTBI primers were the basis on which TCR beta libraries were built. TCRdb reprocessed the multiplex PCR reads via MiXCR and lists one record per CDR3 protein. This sample has 520,000 or so distinct CDR3 sequences, with 12% found just once. The same data also contributed to another study, on T cells in Graves' hyperthyroidism and ophthalmopathy.

Sequencing was performed on peripheral blood mononuclear cells (PBMCs), taken at new diagnosis, from a patient treated with antithyroid drugs. The chain combines TRBV20-1 with TRBJ2-7, with D possibly matching TRBD1 (5 bases). The sequence was obtained from a woman in her twenties or thirties with Graves disease. As DNA, the CDR3 is TGCAGCCTGACAGCCTCCGCTCGGGAGCAGTACTTC. Translated, it gives CSLTASAREQYF.